In this sample, the clone carrying this T cell receptor beta chain turned up once. Its target is not known. The sample comes from a study of T cell responses to AZD1222 COVID-19 vaccine. Germline loops: CDR1 SNHLY, CDR2 FYNNEI. V lost 6 bases to trimming and J lost 16 bases, with 25 bases between them. The CDR3 sequence is 15 residues long. Broader study findings: The CD4 TCRs associated with vaccination extended across spike and predominated at 160-218 and 743-854.

TCRdb's table, derived via immunoSEQ multiplex PCR, lists solely in-frame clones and lacks some. Of approximately 120,000 clones in the sample, 89% are singletons; the top ten hold roughly 8.9%. This TCR was recovered from an adult who received the AZD1222 COVID-19 vaccine. The sequences come from peripheral blood, collected 28 days after the second AZD1222 dose. The chain is built from TRBV2 and TRBJ1-6, with D possibly being TRBD1 (6 bases). CDR3 loop: CASRPSGTPRGKLHF. For the CDR3, the DNA is TGTGCCAGCAGACCATCCGGGACACCCCGAGGGAAGCTCCACTTT.